This T cell receptor beta chain was documented in a study of a mutant IDH1 vaccine in newly diagnosed glioma. Overall study context: Vaccines were begun 4-6 weeks after radiotherapy alone, or with temozolomide cycles. V12 fell at week 35 and V13, the study end, at week 47. Former treatment meant radiotherapy, temozolomide, or both; the majority had gotten both.

A remark on this clone: The antigen remains undetermined.

Assay used: immunoSEQ multiplex PCR; TCRdb lists only in-frame clones, some missing. The profile shows 45,000 to 55,000 clones, around 85% of them singletons. Time point defined: week 35, safety follow-up. A 20-mer mutant IDH1 peptide at 300 ug was injected subcutaneously with topical imiquimod. New WHO grade 3 or 4 astrocytomas that were IDH1-mutant and ATRX-lost occurred in the donors. V lost 3 bases, J lost 3 bases, and 18 bases lay in between. Looked up from germline, CDR1 is MGHRA and CDR2 is YSYEKL. CDR3 length: 16 amino acids. The clonotype was recovered from a man between 35 and 55 years old with glioma. The V and J genes are TRBV4-1 and TRBJ2-7, with a possible D match to TRBD1 (6 bases). This specimen was PBMCs, taken from a glioma patient whose treatment included an IDH1 peptide vaccine. In DNA, the CDR3 is TGCGCCAGCAGCCACGGAACCGGGACACCCTACTACGAGCAGTACTTC. It encodes CASSHGTGTPYYEQYF.